Each of the 18 T cell receptor beta chains below was sequenced from the same sample in a study of blood T cell repertoires in COVID-19 (TCRdb year 2020). Libraries came from the immunoSEQ multiplex PCR assay. The table was pulled from immuneACCESS by TCRdb, which kept in-frame rearrangements only. Such tables lose some clones; where checked, under half of the loss comes from unresolved V genes, and the rest has no known cause. This sample is represented by 250,000 to 350,000 clones; over 80% of them were singletons. The top ten clonotypes cover about 4% of the sample. The sequenced sample consisted of peripheral blood. The receptor set was obtained from a woman in her forties or fifties with active or convalescent COVID-19.

This rearrangement joins TRBV5-1 to TRBJ1-1; 8 bases map to TRBD1. This CDR3 is 14 amino acids long. J was trimmed by 2 bases and V by 5 bases; bases with no gene match: 5. Germline V gene lookup returns CDR1 SGHRS and CDR2 YFSETQ. The CDR3 nucleotides read TGCGCCAGCAGGGGACAGGCCTCAAACACTGAAGCTTTCTTT. Translating gives CASRGQASNTEAFF. Looking up the rest from reference TRBV5-1 and TRBJ1-1 gives the full variable domain: KAGVTQTPRYLIKTRGQQVTLSCSPISGHRSVSWYQQTPGQGLQFLFEYFSETQRNKGNFPGRFSGRQFSNSRSEMNVSTLELGDSALYLCASRGQASNTEAFFGQGTRLTVV.

The chain joins TRBV28 to TRBJ1-2, with D possibly TRBD1 on 5 matching bases. The CDR3 contains 15 residues. V shed 2 bases and J shed 8 bases, with 18 bases lying between them. Germline lookup yields CDR1 MDHEN and CDR2 SYDVKM. Here the CDR3 DNA reads TGTGCCAGCAGTTTAAAGGACATTCAGTCCCAGGGCTACACCTTC. This translates into CASSLKDIQSQGYTF.

The chain uses TRBV20-1 and TRBJ2-3; 8 bases map to TRBD2. The germline V gene has CDR1 DFQATT and CDR2 SNEGSKA (reference sequence). V shed 3 bases, J shed 1 base, and the junction held 3 bases outside the gene matches. The CDR3 length is 14 residues. The CDR3: CSASSGKGTDTQYF. The CDR3 DNA reads TGCAGTGCTAGTAGCGGGAAGGGCACAGATACGCAGTATTTT.

This clone was found once. The genes are TRBV19 and TRBJ2-5; 11 bases line up with TRBD2. The germline V gene has CDR1 LNHDA and CDR2 SQIVND (reference sequence). The CDR3 totals 15 residues. The ends lost 3 bases at V and 4 bases at J; junction bases unmatched: 4. The CDR3 DNA sequence: TGTGCCAGTAGTATCCTTGGACTAGCGGGAGAGACCCAGTACTTC. As protein: CASSILGLAGETQYF.

The CDR3 loop is CASRETAGGSYNEQFF. CDR3 DNA: TGTGCCAGCAGGGAGACAGCGGGAGGATCCTACAATGAGCAGTTCTTC. This chain uses TRBV2 with TRBJ2-1; 9 bases are shared with TRBD2. The CDR3 has 16 amino acids. Germline CDR1 reads SNHLY; CDR2 reads FYNNEI. The trim removed 6 bases at V and 1 base at J, leaving 7 bases unmatched.

This sequence joins TRBV11-2 and TRBJ2-7; 7 bases align to TRBD2. CDR1 and CDR2 (germline): SGHAT, FQNNGV. This CDR3 is 14 amino acids long. After removal of 3 bases from V and 1 base from J, the junction contained 3 bases not matched to a gene. This CDR3 is CASSFGRESYEQYF. DNA of the CDR3: TGTGCCAGCAGCTTCGGGCGGGAGTCCTACGAGCAGTACTTC.

As to this clone: This same CDR3 is encoded by further DNA sequences in the sample. V and J are TRBV5-1 and TRBJ2-3; tentative D call: TRBD2 (6 bases). The CDR3 runs 15 residues. Between the trimmed V and J ends, which lost 0 bases and 6 bases, there was a span of 14 bases. From germline, CDR1 is SGHRS and CDR2 YFSETQ. Here the CDR3 reads CASSLAGGSADTQYF. DNA of the CDR3: TGCGCCAGCAGCTTGGCCGGGGGTTCAGCGGATACGCAGTATTTT.

The rearrangement links TRBV10-2 to TRBJ2-7; no definite D call. The CDR3 runs 11 residues. Between the trimmed V and J ends, which lost 4 bases and 4 bases, there was a span of 5 bases. Germline CDR1 WSHSY, CDR2 SAAADI. The CDR3: CASSAQYEQYF. The DNA for the CDR3 is TGCGCCAGCAGTGCGCAGTACGAGCAGTACTTC.

Here the CDR3 reads CASSLDGQGGQPQHF. The CDR3 DNA reads as TGTGCCAGCAGCTTAGACGGGCAGGGTGGTCAGCCCCAGCATTTT. The chain has TRBV7-2 and TRBJ1-5; possibly TRBD1 for D (5 bases). Trimming shortened V by 1 base and J by 6 bases, and 13 bases separated the two germline ends. Germline values: CDR1 SGHTA, CDR2 FQGNSA. There are 15 residues in the CDR3.

The chain couples TRBV6-5 to TRBJ1-5; D gene uncertain. This CDR3 spans 15 amino acids. Germline V gene lookup returns CDR1 MNHEY and CDR2 SVGAGI. V lost 7 bases and J 2 bases, leaving 15 bases between the germline ends. The chain's CDR3 is CASMLSAFGNQPQHF. In nucleotides, the CDR3 is TGTGCCAGCATGTTAAGCGCCTTCGGCAATCAGCCCCAGCATTTT.

The chain joins TRBV5-1 to TRBJ2-5; D unresolved. V dropped 0 bases and J dropped 4 bases, with 10 bases sitting between them. The germline V gene encodes CDR1 SGHRS and CDR2 YFSETQ. The CDR3 runs to 14 residues. The chain's CDR3 is CASSLVGGGETQYF. As DNA, the CDR3 is TGCGCCAGCAGCTTGGTTGGTGGCGGAGAGACCCAGTACTTC.

This clone turned up a few times. This chain connects TRBV19 to TRBJ2-1; 7 nucleotides align to TRBD2. The CDR3 totals 15 residues. Losses at the gene ends were 4 bases for V and 9 bases for J; bases not matched to a gene: 12. Germline V gene sequence: CDR1 LNHDA, CDR2 SQIVND (reference sequence). CDR3 bases: TGTGCCAGTAGTAACGCCGAGACTAGCTTAAGTGAGCAGTTCTTC. Its translation is CASSNAETSLSEQFF.

V and J are TRBV3-1 (or the pseudogene TRBV3-2) and TRBJ2-2; 9 nucleotides align to TRBD2. The CDR3 has 16 residues. With V trimmed by 7 bases and J by 4 bases, 10 bases remained unmatched. Germline V gene lookup returns CDR1 LGHDT and CDR2 YNNKEL (reference sequence). CDR3 sequence reads: CASTTRAGGGTGELFF. In nucleotides, the CDR3 is TGTGCCAGCACCACAAGGGCGGGAGGGGGCACCGGGGAGCTGTTTTTT.

The chain recombines TRBV5-4 with TRBJ2-2; D gene uncertain. Germline loops: CDR1 SGHNT, CDR2 YYREEE (reference sequence). With 0 bases removed from V and 1 base from J, the gap between germline ends came to 7 bases. This CDR3 has 15 amino acids. CDR3 in amino acids: CASSLAGRNTGELFF. The CDR3 DNA sequence: TGTGCCAGCAGCTTGGCAGGAAGGAACACCGGGGAGCTGTTTTTT.

This clone was detected a few times. This chain links TRBV28 with TRBJ1-1, with a possible D match to TRBD1 (5 bases). CDR1 MDHEN and CDR2 SYDVKM come from the germline V gene. The length of the CDR3 is 11 residues. V lost 8 bases, J lost 3 bases, and 7 bases lay in between. The CDR3 coding sequence is TGTGCCAGCGAAGGGGACACTGAAGCTTTCTTT. Translated: CASEGDTEAFF.

Note on this clone: The identical CDR3 is also encoded by other nucleotide sequences in the sample. The chain joins TRBV19 to TRBJ2-1; 8 bases map to TRBD2. Losses at the gene ends were 3 bases for V and 0 bases for J; bases not matched to a gene: 1. CDR1 is LNHDA and CDR2 is SQIVND in the germline V gene (reference sequence). The CDR3 is 15 residues long. The chain's CDR3 is CASSIGTSSYNEQFF. CDR3 bases: TGTGCCAGTAGTATTGGGACTAGCTCCTACAATGAGCAGTTCTTC.

V and J are TRBV7-9 and TRBJ1-3; 9 bases are a match to TRBD1. CDR1 and CDR2 from the germline V gene are SEHNR and FQNEAQ (reference sequence). The V segment lost 5 bases and the J segment 4 bases; nucleotides outside the gene matches: 3. The length of the CDR3 is 14 residues. CDR3 DNA sequence: TGTGCCAGCAGCAGGACAGGGGCGGGAAACACCATATATTTT. Translating it yields CASSRTGAGNTIYF. The variable domain in full, completed from reference TRBV7-9 and TRBJ1-3, reads DTGVSQNPRHKITKRGQNVTFRCDPISEHNRLYWYRQTLGQGPEFLTYFQNEAQLEKSRLLSDRFSAERPKGSFSTLEIQRTEQGDSAMYLCASSRTGAGNTIYFGEGSWLTVV.

The V call is TRBV20-1, the J call TRBJ1-2; 7 positions agree with TRBD1. Unmatched junction bases numbered 5, after V lost 6 bases and J lost 7 bases. The CDR3 covers 11 residues. Germline lookup yields CDR1 DFQATT and CDR2 SNEGSKA (reference sequence). CDR3 loop: CSAQGWGGYTF. CDR3 bases: TGCAGTGCACAGGGGTGGGGTGGCTACACCTTC.